The next 7 T cell receptor beta chains were all read from a single sample in a study of shared clonotypes between healthy human individuals. The protocol was immunoSEQ multiplex PCR, while the TCRdb copy is restricted to in-frame clones and leaves out a portion. This sample yields roughly 120,000 clones, of which around 73% are seen a single time; approximately 25% belongs to the top ten. The sequencing input was memory CD8+ T cells sorted from blood. Subset given: CD45RO+ cells pooled with CCR7-negative TemRA cells. The receptor set was obtained from a young woman in good health.

The chain carries TRBV7-9 and TRBJ2-1, with 7 bases identical to TRBD2. The CDR3 length is 18 residues. Germline loops: CDR1 SEHNR, CDR2 FQNEAQ (reference sequence). The V segment lost 2 bases and the J segment 7 bases; nucleotides outside the gene matches: 17. The CDR3, as DNA: TGTGCCAGCAGCTTACCCCCGGCGCGGGGCGGGAGCCTGAATGAGCAGTTCTTC. This translates into CASSLPPARGGSLNEQFF.

This clone was counted only a few times. The chain recombines TRBV7-9 with TRBJ1-1; TRBD1 agrees at 8 bases. This CDR3 comprises 14 residues. CDR1 is SEHNR, CDR2 FQNEAQ, per germline (reference sequence). Losses at the gene ends were 4 bases for V and 2 bases for J; bases not matched to a gene: 3. The CDR3 here is CASSYTGGNTEAFF. The CDR3, as DNA: TGTGCCAGCAGCTATACAGGGGGAAACACTGAAGCTTTCTTT. Drawing the rest from reference TRBV7-9 and TRBJ1-1, the complete variable domain is DTGVSQNPRHKITKRGQNVTFRCDPISEHNRLYWYRQTLGQGPEFLTYFQNEAQLEKSRLLSDRFSAERPKGSFSTLEIQRTEQGDSAMYLCASSYTGGNTEAFFGQGTRLTVV.

As regards this clone: This same CDR3 is encoded by further DNA sequences in the sample. The CDR3 region is CASSAGGSQETQYF. DNA for the CDR3: TGTGCCAGCAGCGCCGGCGGCTCCCAAGAGACCCAGTACTTC. This chain links TRBV9 with TRBJ2-5, with unresolved D. Trimming pared 3 bases from V and 1 base from J, leaving 10 bases between. Per germline, CDR1 SGDLS and CDR2 YYNGEE. CDR3 length equals 14 residues.

This clone was seen more than once but under ten times. This chain links TRBV28 with TRBJ1-2, with TRBD1 identical over 9 bases. The CDR3 consists of 14 residues. Germline trimming cut 5 bases from V and 5 bases from J; bases unmatched to any gene: 6. Per germline, CDR1 MDHEN and CDR2 SYDVKM. The CDR3 here is CASSPQGALYGYTF. As DNA, the CDR3 is TGTGCCAGCAGTCCACAGGGGGCGTTGTATGGCTACACCTTC.

The chain has TRBV7-8 and TRBJ1-2, with 9 bases aligning to TRBD1. The CDR3 has 18 residues. Germline CDR1 SGHVS, CDR2 FQNEAQ. With V trimmed by 0 bases and J by 5 bases, 13 bases remained unmatched. The CDR3, as DNA: TGTGCCAGCAGCTTAGCAACCGGACAGGGGATGAGTGGGTATGGCTACACCTTC. Translating it yields CASSLATGQGMSGYGYTF.

V is TRBV9 and J is TRBJ2-1; D is perhaps TRBD1 (6 bases). The CDR3 extends over 15 amino acids. V was cut by 3 bases and J by 9 bases, with 19 bases left in between. Looked up from germline, CDR1 is SGDLS and CDR2 is YYNGEE. CDR3: CASSAWGTSSGEQFF. CDR3 sequence (DNA): TGTGCCAGCAGCGCCTGGGGGACAAGCTCTGGTGAGCAGTTCTTC. Filled out from reference TRBV9 and TRBJ2-1, the complete variable domain reads DSGVTQTPKHLITATGQRVTLRCSPRSGDLSVYWYQQSLDQGLQFLIQYYNGEERAKGNILERFSAQQFPDLHSELNLSSLELGDSALYFCASSAWGTSSGEQFFGPGTRLTVL.

This clone was detected only a few times. V is TRBV20-1 and J is TRBJ2-7; weak D call: TRBD2 (5 bases). V was cut by 2 bases and J by 6 bases, with 8 bases left in between. The CDR3 covers 11 residues. Germline V lookup: CDR1 DFQATT, CDR2 SNEGSKA (reference sequence). In DNA form, the CDR3 reads TGCAGTGCTAGACCTAGCCGCGAGCAGTACTTC. It encodes CSARPSREQYF.